This TCR beta chain originates from a study of blood T cell repertoires in COVID-19. Whole-study context: Acute and convalescent COVID-19 samples came from the United States, Italy and Spain. PBMCs, B-cell-depleted T cells, or T cells provided the cDNA or gDNA that made up the material.

The germline V gene has CDR1 KGHDR and CDR2 SFDVKD. Trimming left V 5 bases short and J 1 base short, with 10 bases between. The CDR3 is made up of 14 amino acids. Profiled with immunoSEQ multiplex PCR; TCRdb holds only in-frame clones, not every one. The table has over 45,000 clones, 91% seen once. Sequencing input: peripheral blood. This sequence originates from a human donor in a cohort sampled during active COVID-19. The chain couples TRBV24-1 to TRBJ1-1; tentative D call: TRBD1 (6 bases). The CDR3 reads CATSGVTGNTEAFF. The CDR3 region has the DNA TGTGCCACCAGTGGCGTGACAGGGAACACTGAAGCTTTCTTT.